The rows below give T cell receptor beta chains drawn from one sample of a study of blood T cell repertoires in COVID-19. Using immunoSEQ multiplex PCR, the repertoire was profiled, and TCRdb retains in-frame clones only, with some absent. Of roughly 73,000 clones listed, more than 70% are singletons. Sequenced: peripheral blood. These receptors all stem from a man aged 65-85 years with active or convalescent COVID-19. The CDR3 runs from the conserved cysteine through the conserved F or W. D genes are given only for firm matches. Only some rows state a clone size, as once, few, many or a class for expanded clones.

CDR3 length | J gene | V gene | D gene | clone size | CDR3 protein | CDR3 DNA
14 | TRBJ1-2 | TRBV5-1 | TRBD1 | . | CASSSRGRTYGYTF | TGCGCCAGCAGCTCCAGGGGGCGCACCTATGGCTACACCTTC
18 | TRBJ2-2 | TRBV19 | TRBD1 | once | CASSRRDGQGGNTGELFF | TGTGCCAGTAGTAGGAGGGACGGACAGGGCGGAAACACCGGGGAGCTGTTTTTT
15 | TRBJ2-1 | TRBV11-2 | TRBD2 | . | CASSYPLAGGREQFF | TGTGCCAGCAGCTACCCACTAGCGGGGGGGCGGGAGCAGTTCTTC
16 | TRBJ2-5 | TRBV7-2 | TRBD2 | . | CASSLRLAGGPGTQYF | TGTGCCAGCAGCTTACGGCTTGCGGGAGGGCCCGGGACCCAGTACTTC
14 | TRBJ2-1 | TRBV25-1 | . | . | CASSEFGDVNEQFF | TGTGCCAGCAGTGAATTCGGGGATGTTAATGAGCAGTTCTTC
13 | TRBJ1-1 | TRBV6-5 | TRBD1 | . | CASRQGTLPEAFF | TGTGCCAGCAGACAGGGGACGCTTCCTGAAGCTTTCTTT
15 | TRBJ2-1 | TRBV18 | . | . | CASSPSGSSYNEQFF | TGTGCCAGCTCACCCTCGGGGAGCTCCTACAATGAGCAGTTCTTC
15 | TRBJ1-4 | TRBV21-1 | . | . | CASSPRRATNEKLFF | TGTGCCAGCAGCCCCCGACGGGCAACTAATGAAAAACTGTTTTTT
16 | TRBJ2-1 | TRBV5-4 | . | . | CASQPARVGSYNEQFF | TGTGCCAGCCAACCTGCTCGCGTCGGCTCCTACAATGAGCAGTTCTTC
16 | TRBJ2-3 | TRBV2 | . | . | CASSVRRGPSTDTQYF | TGTGCCAGCAGTGTTCGGCGGGGGCCGAGCACAGATACGCAGTATTTT
14 | TRBJ1-2 | TRBV6-5 | . | . | CASSPLGGNYGYTF | TGTGCCAGCAGTCCCCTAGGGGGTAACTATGGCTACACCTTC
11 | TRBJ1-1 | TRBV5-6 | . | . | CASSRRAEAFF | TGTGCCAGCAGCCGGCGGGCTGAAGCTTTCTTT
14 | TRBJ2-7 | TRBV19 | . | . | CASSAGTLDYEQYF | TGTGCCAGTAGTGCCGGGACACTCGACTACGAGCAGTACTTC
14 | TRBJ1-6 | TRBV7-2 | . | . | CASRRDSSLAPLHF | TGTGCCAGCAGACGAGACAGTTCCCTGGCACCCCTCCACTTT
14 | TRBJ2-3 | TRBV24-1 | . | . | CATSDRESADTQYF | TGTGCCACCAGTGACCGGGAGTCCGCAGATACGCAGTATTTT
13 | TRBJ2-5 | TRBV2 | TRBD1 | few | CASSQDRVETQYF | TGTGCCAGCAGTCAGGACAGGGTCGAGACCCAGTACTTC
13 | TRBJ1-6 | TRBV12-3/TRBV12-4 | . | . | CASTPRYNSPLHF | TGTGCCAGCACCCCTCGTTATAATTCACCCCTCCACTTT
14 | TRBJ2-2 | TRBV6-5 | . | few | CASSRTQKNGELFF | TGTGCCAGCAGTCGGACACAAAAGAACGGGGAGCTGTTTTTT
14 | TRBJ1-2 | TRBV29-1 | TRBD1 | . | CSVGKDRERYGYTF | TGCAGCGTTGGGAAAGACAGGGAGCGATATGGCTACACCTTC
18 | TRBJ2-3 | TRBV4-1 | TRBD2 | . | CASSQDRLAGGPTDTQYF | TGCGCCAGCAGCCAAGATAGGCTAGCGGGAGGGCCAACAGATACGCAGTATTTT
16 | TRBJ2-2 | TRBV9 | TRBD2 | . | CASSVGAGGITGELFF | TGTGCCAGCAGCGTGGGAGCGGGGGGGATCACCGGGGAGCTGTTTTTT
14 | TRBJ1-2 | TRBV7-8 | TRBD1 | . | CASSSRTGEDGYTF | TGTGCCAGCAGCAGTCGGACAGGGGAAGATGGCTACACCTTC
15 | TRBJ2-1 | TRBV7-9 | TRBD2 | . | CASSPGTSGSTHRVF | TGTGCCAGCAGCCCTGGGACTAGCGGGTCCACACACAGGGTCTTC
13 | TRBJ2-3 | TRBV29-1 | TRBD1 | . | CSVGQGRTDTQYF | TGCAGCGTGGGACAGGGACGCACAGATACGCAGTATTTT
15 | TRBJ2-3 | TRBV14 | TRBD2 | . | CASSPGLAGTDTQYF | TGTGCCAGCAGCCCGGGACTAGCGGGCACAGATACGCAGTATTTT
13 | TRBJ1-2 | TRBV6-4 | . | once | CASMATGLDGYTF | TGTGCCAGCATGGCGACGGGTCTGGATGGCTACACCTTC
14 | TRBJ2-1 | TRBV6-5 | . | . | CASSYYRTTNEQFF | TGTGCCAGCAGTTACTACCGAACTACAAATGAGCAGTTCTTC
14 | TRBJ2-5 | TRBV7-9 | . | . | CASSFPPPGETQYF | TGTGCCAGCAGCTTCCCTCCCCCGGGGGAGACCCAGTACTTC
14 | TRBJ1-2 | TRBV6-4 | TRBD1 | . | CASSTGVYGYGYTF | TGTGCCAGCAGTACAGGGGTTTATGGCTATGGCTACACCTTC
18 | TRBJ2-7 | TRBV10-3 | TRBD2 | . | CAISEFGQLAGVSYEQYF | TGTGCCATCAGTGAGTTTGGACAGCTAGCGGGAGTCTCCTACGAGCAGTACTTC
14 | TRBJ2-3 | TRBV5-1 | TRBD1 | . | CASRQGIGTDTQYF | TGCGCCAGTCGACAGGGGATAGGGACAGATACGCAGTATTTT
12 | TRBJ2-1 | TRBV3-1/TRBV3-2 | . | once | CASSPRGIKQFF | TGTGCCAGCAGCCCCCGAGGGATAAAGCAGTTCTTC
14 | TRBJ1-4 | TRBV6-4 | . | . | CASSPGGSGEKLFF | TGTGCCAGCAGCCCCGGGGGTTCGGGGGAAAAACTGTTTTTT
14 | TRBJ1-1 | TRBV5-1 | TRBD1 | . | CASSTGTGLGGAFF | TGCGCCAGCAGCACCGGGACAGGGTTGGGTGGAGCTTTCTTT
14 | TRBJ1-5 | TRBV5-5 | . | . | CASSLQAGWQPQHF | TGTGCCAGCAGCTTGCAGGCAGGGTGGCAGCCCCAGCATTTT
14 | TRBJ1-2 | TRBV11-2 | . | . | CASSFGSSNYGYTF | TGTGCCAGCAGCTTCGGGAGTTCTAACTATGGCTACACCTTC
13 | TRBJ2-3 | TRBV29-1 | TRBD1 | . | CSVGDRSTDTQYF | TGCAGCGTTGGGGACAGATCCACAGATACGCAGTATTTT
16 | TRBJ2-1 | TRBV28 | TRBD2 | . | CASSPSLAGAYNEQFF | TGTGCCAGCAGTCCCTCGTTAGCGGGAGCTTACAATGAGCAGTTCTTC